This T cell receptor beta chain was recovered during a study of CD8 T cells in ankylosing spondylitis (dated 2017 in TCRdb). Regarding the research as a whole: The study set out to find disease-linked TCR variants by profiling T cell receptor beta repertoires in ankylosing spondylitis patients and healthy donors. The whole study cohort included 85 to 120 healthy donors and some 27 ankylosing spondylitis patients. Peripheral blood samples were taken, and synovial fluid was additionally collected from ankylosing spondylitis patients.

The germline V gene (reference sequence) sets CDR1 to LGHDT and CDR2 to YNNKEL. From cysteine to phenylalanine, the CDR3 is 16 amino acids long. The kept DNA is CDR3 alone, 48 bases in frame from the first base. Deletion took 0 bases off V and 12 bases off J, with a span of 23 bases between the germline ends. TCRdb lists the instrument as Illumina HiSeq 2500. TCR beta libraries were prepared by quantitative 5'-RACE with molecular barcodes. The study's own analysis went as follows. A new computational method, built on a probabilistic model of VDJ rearrangement, was used to identify disease-linked TCR variants. Clones were called with MiXCR by TCRdb after fastp trimmed the public reads at Q25, and only in-frame beta chains were retained. Rows matching on CDR3 protein sequence are summarized as one entry with the most common DNA and genes. TCRdb's processing, not the study's, gives the V and J calls here. The sample records about 180,000 distinct CDR3 sequences, approximately 9.9% of which are singletons. Jointly, the top ten make up about 16% of the sample.

On this clonotype itself: Its specific antigen is unknown. No much larger clone is present one base from it, and per-base qualities are unavailable.

Here is what the overall study found, with its caveats: According to the report, matched synovial fluid samples from ankylosing spondylitis patients were significantly enriched for the disease-linked clones. A TCR beta motif made up of 7 to 9 highly homologous amino acid variants appeared to be characteristic of blood from ankylosing spondylitis patients. The disease-linked clones showed a CD8+ phenotype and occurred at relatively low frequencies in peripheral blood. Some motif variants had previously been reported in the synovial fluid and blood of reactive arthritis patients, which suggests shared mechanisms of disease initiation.

The specimen was blood, either unsorted or a sorted T cell fraction (not recorded which). This sequence originates from a female donor with ankylosing spondylitis or in good health (not recorded which). Rearrangement joined TRBV3-1 to TRBJ2-5; too little of a D gene remains to name it. The nucleotide sequence reads TGTGCCAGCAGCCAAGAAGGCGGTAACATACCGCCCAAGAAGTACTTC. This sequence encodes CASSQEGGNIPPKKYF.